The 13 T cell receptor beta chains below were found in one sample sequenced in a study of T cell repertoires in cytomegalovirus infection. MiXCR, applied by TCRdb to the reads, yields one record per CDR3 protein. Of some 390,000 distinct CDR3 sequences in the sample, around a sixth were seen once. The specimen sequenced was PBMCs. The receptors come from a human donor in good health (CMV status not recorded). Some clones in this sample may be carry-over from other donors' samples.

The chain couples TRBV4-1 to TRBJ2-5; D is undetermined. Germline-derived CDR1 and CDR2 are MGHRA and YSYEKL. The CDR3 runs 13 residues. Trimming took 1 base from V and 0 from J, leaving 3 bases between them. The CDR3 DNA reads as TGCGCCAGCAGCCAAGTACACCAAGAGACCCAGTACTTC. Amino acids: CASSQVHQETQYF.

This clonotype was seen only a few times. The chain is built from TRBV6-5 and TRBJ1-1; D not resolved. From germline, CDR1 is MNHEY and CDR2 SVGAGI. V was cut by 6 bases and J by 3 bases, with 11 bases left in between. The CDR3 has 13 amino acids. The CDR3 DNA follows: TGTGCCAGCAGGGGGTGGGGAGACACTGAAGCTTTCTTT. Translating it yields CASRGWGDTEAFF.

This clonotype was counted many times. The chain uses TRBV28 and TRBJ2-5; 8 positions agree with TRBD1. V lost 3 bases to trimming and J lost 2 bases; unmatched junction nucleotides: 8. This CDR3 is built from 16 residues. Per germline, CDR1 MDHEN and CDR2 SYDVKM. This CDR3 is CASSLHGQGLQETQYF. DNA of the CDR3: TGTGCCAGCAGTTTGCATGGACAGGGCTTACAAGAGACCCAGTACTTC.

The chain carries TRBV14 and TRBJ1-4; TRBD1 is a possible D gene (6 bases). V lost 2 bases, J lost 8 bases, and 12 bases lay in between. The length of the CDR3 is 14 residues. Germline CDR1 SGHDN, CDR2 FVKESK. CDR3 region: CASSQLGDREKLFF. The CDR3 bases are TGTGCCAGCAGCCAACTGGGTGACAGGGAAAAACTGTTTTTT.

The rearrangement links TRBV7-9 to TRBJ2-1, with 14 bases identical to TRBD2. The V gene's germline CDR1 is SEHNR and CDR2 FQNEAQ (reference sequence). Trimming cost V 4 bases and J 8 bases; bases outside gene matches: 4. This CDR3 spans 15 amino acids. The CDR3 nucleotides read TGTGCCAGCAGCTACGGGACTAGCGGGAGTTATGAGCAGTTCTTC. Translating it yields CASSYGTSGSYEQFF.

The genes are TRBV2 and TRBJ1-4; weak D call: TRBD1 (5 bases). Germline lookup yields CDR1 SNHLY and CDR2 FYNNEI. The CDR3 is 13 residues long. V was clipped by 6 bases and J by 6 bases, with 11 bases between them. The CDR3 coding sequence is TGTGCCAGCAGAGGGGCTACGGATGAAAAACTGTTTTTT. Protein sequence: CASRGATDEKLFF.

A few counts support this clonotype. The genes are TRBV5-1 and TRBJ2-2; 9 positions agree with TRBD1. The V segment lost 3 bases and the J segment 3 bases; nucleotides outside the gene matches: 6. Germline loops: CDR1 SGHRS, CDR2 YFSETQ. The CDR3 consists of 16 residues. The CDR3 here is CASSYRTGEYTGELFF. The CDR3 bases are TGCGCCAGCAGCTACCGGACAGGGGAGTACACCGGGGAGCTGTTTTTT.

This clonotype appeared once. This chain connects TRBV11-2 to TRBJ1-1; tentative D call: TRBD1 (5 bases). The V and J ends lost 4 bases and 6 bases respectively, with 15 bases between them. The germline CDR1 and CDR2 sequences are SGHAT and FQNNGV. The CDR3 spans 14 residues. The CDR3 DNA reads TGTGCCAGCAGCTCTGGTCCTTCGGGGGCTGAAGCTTTCTTT. It codes for CASSSGPSGAEAFF. The whole variable domain, remainder taken from reference TRBV11-2 and TRBJ1-1, is EAGVAQSPRYKIIEKRQSVAFWCNPISGHATLYWYQQILGQGPKLLIQFQNNGVVDDSQLPKDRFSAERLKGVDSTLKIQPAKLEDSAVYLCASSSGPSGAEAFFGQGTRLTVV.

This clonotype has just a few counts. The chain couples TRBV5-6 to TRBJ2-3, with 8 bases fitting TRBD2. Germline trimming cut 2 bases from V and 5 bases from J; bases unmatched to any gene: 7. There are 15 residues in the CDR3. Per the germline V gene, CDR1 is SGHDT and CDR2 is YYEEEE. The CDR3 region has the DNA TGTGCCAGCAGCTTCGGGAGGGCCTTATTAGATACGCAGTATTTT. Protein sequence: CASSFGRALLDTQYF.

This clonotype was found many times. This rearrangement joins TRBV7-9 to TRBJ2-7; D call uncertain. The germline CDR1 and CDR2 sequences are SEHNR and FQNEAQ (reference sequence). The CDR3 loop spans 14 amino acids. The V and J ends lost 3 bases and 2 bases respectively, with 11 bases between them. Here the CDR3 DNA reads TGTGCCAGCAGCTTGGACCTCTCCCCCTACGAGCAGTACTTC. It translates to CASSLDLSPYEQYF.

This clonotype appeared a few times. V gene TRBV7-9 combines with J gene TRBJ2-1; TRBD1 aligns across 7 bases. CDR1 and CDR2 from the germline V gene are SEHNR and FQNEAQ (reference sequence). The length of the CDR3 is 14 residues. After removal of 5 bases from V and 2 bases from J, the junction contained 3 bases not matched to a gene. CDR3 in amino acids: CASSRGQTYNEQFF. The CDR3 DNA follows: TGTGCCAGCAGCCGGGGACAGACCTACAATGAGCAGTTCTTC.

This clonotype was picked up many times. The rearrangement joins TRBV18 to TRBJ2-7, with no clear D. The germline CDR1 and CDR2 sequences are KGHSH and LQKENI. This CDR3 has 13 residues. The V end was cut by 0 bases, the J end by 3 bases, with 6 bases between. CDR3: CASSPPGNYEQYF. Here the CDR3 DNA reads TGTGCCAGCTCACCACCGGGTAACTACGAGCAGTACTTC.

Note on this clonotype: A read error may account for a junction end that differs from germline. The rearrangement joins TRBV28 to TRBJ1-5; tentatively, D is TRBD1 (6 bases). The germline V gene encodes CDR1 MDHEN and CDR2 SYDVKM. The CDR3 extends over 14 amino acids. The DNA of the CDR3 is TGTGACAGCAGTTTATTTGGGGGCGGGCAGCCCCAGCATTTT. This gives the protein CDSSLFGGGQPQHF.